This TCR beta chain was identified during a study of T-cell memory formation after mild COVID-19. Across the study: TCR clusters mostly belonged to single donors.

TCRdb passed the 5' RACE reads through MiXCR, listing each CDR3 protein once. The sample has hundreds of thousands of distinct CDR3 sequences; roughly 15% are singletons. This clonotype came up a few times. Its target is unknown. Germline assignment: CDR1 LNHNV and CDR2 YYDKDF (reference sequence). The ends were cut back, 0 bases at V and 0 bases at J, with 18 bases in the middle. This CDR3 has 18 amino acids. Overall study results and limits: The study found balanced CD4/CD8 in clones contracting day 15 to 85 and a CD4+ lean in later expanders. That cross-reactive memory joined was suggested by some responding clones appearing in pre-infection memory. Mostly located in CM and EM were contracting CD4+ clones, with contracting CD8+ clones located in EMRA.

This rearrangement joins TRBV15 to TRBJ2-7; tentatively, D is TRBD1 (5 bases). This clonotype originated in a man aged 18 to 35 who had mild COVID-19 (a few samples of this study predate the infection). Cell type and time point are not known. The source material was PBMCs or a T cell subset sorted from them (not recorded which). In DNA, the CDR3 is TGTGCCACCAGCAGAGATTATAAGGGGCAGTGGAGCTCCTACGAGCAGTACTTC. Its translation is CATSRDYKGQWSSYEQYF.